Described below is a single T cell receptor (beta chain) sequence and its context. Antigen unknown. The entry originates in a study of cytomegalovirus exposure and HLA in healthy donors. General study points: Altogether, some 160 TCR beta chains were recorded as cytomegalovirus-associated. In vitro, three CMV-associated chains proved specific for CMV antigens.

Libraries were prepared by immunoSEQ multiplex PCR; TCRdb keeps only in-frame clonotypes and omits some of them. The sample comprises 150,000 to 200,000 clones, about 81% of which are singletons, and 1% to 1.5% rests with the top ten. The donors belonged to the 120-subject validation cohort, separate from the roughly 670-subject first cohort. Input material: PBMCs. The TCR originated in a woman in her twenties or thirties in good health and CMV-seronegative.

This CDR3 is CASSLVQVSGNTIYF. CDR3 nucleotides: TGTGCCAGCAGCTTAGTTCAGGTCTCCGGAAACACCATATATTTT. The chain uses TRBV11-2 and TRBJ1-3, with no clear D. With 1 base removed from V and 4 bases from J, the gap between germline ends came to 11 bases. Germline CDR1 is SGHAT and CDR2 is FQNNGV. The CDR3 loop spans 15 amino acids.